A single sample is the source of the 11 T cell receptor beta chains below, sequenced in a study of blood T cells in healthy people across ages. Primers used in a second PCR of roughly 6 to 12 cycles were a sample-barcoded 5' primer and a J-beta primer mix. TCRdb re-derived calls from the 5' RACE reads in MiXCR, one entry per CDR3 protein. The data show some 1.5 million distinct CDR3 sequences, approximately 43% seen once. The source material was blood. These receptors were collected from a woman between 18 and 29 years old in good health.

The CDR3 reads CASSFQRYYGYTF. CDR3 nucleotide sequence: TGTGCCAGCAGTTTTCAGAGATACTATGGCTACACCTTC. This chain joins TRBV12-3 or TRBV12-4 and TRBJ1-2; D is uncertain. There are 13 residues in the CDR3. Trimming stripped 3 bases from V and 3 bases from J, with 8 bases between.

This clonotype was recorded a few times. This chain uses TRBV28 with TRBJ2-7; no clear D gene. The CDR3 loop spans 12 amino acids. V lost 6 bases and J 1 base, leaving 7 bases between the germline ends. Germline V gene lookup returns CDR1 MDHEN and CDR2 SYDVKM. The CDR3 bases are TGTGCCAGCAGATCCCCGTCCTACGAGCAGTACTTC. The encoded protein is CASRSPSYEQYF.

The chain uses TRBV11-2 and TRBJ2-1; 7 nucleotides agree with TRBD1. Germline CDR1 and CDR2: SGHAT and FQNNGV. The CDR3 has 15 residues. The V and J ends lost 5 bases and 3 bases, in that order; junction bases with no gene match: 7. CDR3 in amino acids: CASSPTGFLYNEQFF. The DNA of the CDR3 is TGTGCCAGCAGCCCGACAGGGTTTCTCTACAATGAGCAGTTCTTC.

V and J are TRBV9 and TRBJ1-3, with a possible D match to TRBD1 (5 bases). The germline gives CDR1 SGDLS, CDR2 YYNGEE. This CDR3 has 15 residues. The V gene lost 3 bases and the J gene lost 1 base, with 11 bases spanning the gap. The CDR3 loop reads CASSAGGTSGNTIYF. DNA of the CDR3: TGTGCCAGCAGCGCGGGGGGTACATCTGGAAACACCATATATTTT.

This clonotype came up many times. The chain has TRBV28 and TRBJ2-7; 8 bases are shared with TRBD1. CDR3 size: 15 residues. Trimming at V came to 5 bases and at J to 1 base, leaving 7 bases not matched to a gene. Germline V CDR1 and CDR2: MDHEN, SYDVKM. The CDR3 DNA reads TGTGCCAGCAGTCTTACCGGGACAGGTTCCTACGAGCAGTACTTC. Amino acids: CASSLTGTGSYEQYF.

Only a few counts were recorded for this clonotype. The chain carries TRBV20-1 and TRBJ2-7; D is perhaps TRBD2 (6 bases). This CDR3 is built from 16 residues. The V gene's germline CDR1 is DFQATT and CDR2 SNEGSKA (reference sequence). V shed 0 bases and J shed 0 bases, with 15 bases lying between them. CDR3: CSARDSAGLSSYEQYF. CDR3 DNA: TGCAGTGCTAGAGACTCGGCGGGGCTAAGCTCCTACGAGCAGTACTTC.

This clonotype was found a few times. The V call is TRBV12-3 or TRBV12-4, the J call TRBJ2-3; 8 positions agree with TRBD2. V shed 6 bases, J shed 3 bases, and the junction held 8 bases outside the gene matches. The CDR3 totals 15 residues. The CDR3 nucleotides read TGTGCCAGCAGCCGGCGGGGGGACAAGACAGATACGCAGTATTTT. Protein: CASSRRGDKTDTQYF.

This clonotype was found a few times. The rearrangement uses TRBV6-5 and TRBJ1-5; 8 nucleotides align to TRBD1. CDR1 is MNHEY and CDR2 is SVGAGI in the germline V gene. Losses at the gene ends were 8 bases for V and 4 bases for J; bases not matched to a gene: 7. The length of the CDR3 is 14 residues. The CDR3 is CASGPRTGNQPQHF. The CDR3 DNA follows: TGTGCCAGCGGACCTAGGACAGGGAATCAGCCCCAGCATTTT.

About this clonotype itself: The junction departs from germline at one end; a sequencing error may be responsible. The chain combines TRBV4-3 with TRBJ2-3; D is undetermined. CDR1 and CDR2 (germline): LGHNA, YSLEER. The CDR3 extends over 14 amino acids. The CDR3 nucleotides are TGCGCCAGCAGCCAAGACAGATTCACAGCTACGCAGTATTTT. It encodes CASSQDRFTATQYF.

In DNA, the CDR3 is TGTGCTAGTGGTTTGGTATTTCCGGGGGCAGATTTTTCTAATCAGCCCCAGCATTTT. Translated: CASGLVFPGADFSNQPQHF. The chain links TRBV12-5 to TRBJ1-5, with D perhaps matching TRBD1 (6 bases). Germline lookup yields CDR1 LGHNT and CDR2 FRNRAP. The length of the CDR3 is 19 residues. The V and J ends lost 0 bases and 4 bases respectively, with 22 bases between them.

This clonotype appeared a few times. The chain links TRBV6-8 to TRBJ2-3; D may match TRBD1 or TRBD2 (5 bases each). In germline, CDR1 is MNHGY, CDR2 SAAAGT. The CDR3 has 21 residues. The V end lost 2 bases, the J end lost 0 bases, and 27 bases lay between the germline ends. The CDR3: CASSYRGYKPAEVTSTDTQYF. CDR3 DNA: TGTGCCAGCAGTTACAGGGGCTATAAGCCAGCGGAGGTTACTAGCACAGATACGCAGTATTTT.